This T cell receptor (beta chain) is drawn from a study of cytomegalovirus exposure and HLA in healthy donors (dated by TCRdb to 2015 to 2018). The study in broad terms: In an earlier analysis of 587 of the donors, 276 Gb of sequence data and 120 million or so unique TCR beta sequences from roughly 190 million T cells were reported. Around 330 gigabases of sequencing data and around 90 million unique TCR sequences made up an early release that covered several hundred HLA-typed donors. Of the approximately 370 genotyped donors, 65% to 90% were placed in the genetic ancestry cluster associated with self-reported Caucasian donors. The study aimed to test whether signatures of past pathogen exposure could be identified by cataloging public T cell receptors. The T cell repertoires of several hundred subjects were profiled by immunosequencing and related to cytomegalovirus serostatus. In addition to the first cohort of roughly 670 subjects, a separate validation cohort of approximately 110 different subjects was used. The study combined high-throughput TCR immunosequencing, statistical association of individual TCRs with disease status, and machine learning to predict cytomegalovirus infection status. To study patterns of TCR occurrence, a later analysis re-analyzed previously published TCR beta repertoires from 650 to 750 donors and added high-resolution HLA genotyping. The later analysis used no new phenotypic data to find candidate immune exposures, relying instead on TCR beta sequences and their occurrence across donors. An earlier analysis of 587 of the donors used high-throughput TCR beta sequencing to judge whether each TCR beta V gene segment behaved as functional or pseudogenic. Donor age, sex, ethnicity and CMV serostatus were compiled together with the repertoire data. Genome-wide SNP genotypes for about three fifths of the roughly 700 donors were used in a later genetic analysis, which treated that subset as a discovery cohort. All discovery cohort repertoires had been generated using a single sequencing platform. Both class I and class II loci were covered by HLA typing, at four-digit resolution. The number of typed donors differed by locus: roughly 629-640 for A, B, C, DRB1 and DQB1; 500 to 550 for DQA1; roughly 600 for DPA1; and roughly 490 for DPB1. About 5 DR-DQ haplotypes were handled as single units for association and clustering, since linkage in the cohort was strong. On average, 235,054 unique TCR beta nucleotide sequences were sequenced per donor among fewer than 500 genotyped donors of the cohort, with 15% to 20% of those sequences being non-productive. What the authors observed across the whole study: Correlated functional status among segregating V segments might reflect linkage disequilibrium, but an unknown experimental factor could not be ruled out. When HLA alleles, especially DR and DQ, strongly co-occurred, TCR associations were difficult to assign to individual alleles. A total of roughly 160 TCR beta chains were listed by the study as associated with cytomegalovirus. A later genetic analysis reported fewer N-insertions in productive TCRs among donors in an Asian-associated ancestry cluster than the approximately 700-donor mean. In a later genetic analysis, a missense DCLRE1C variant was associated with V-gene and J-gene trimming of TCR beta chains, and the association was replicated in an independent cohort. In a later analysis, several top co-occurrence clusters were reported to appear linked to parvovirus B19, influenza, CMV and Epstein-Barr virus. The sequencing pipeline was judged likely to have produced a cluster of highly shared sequence variants as a technical artifact. While some public TCRs were present in many individuals, most TCR sequences turned up only very rarely across donors. In a later analysis, TCR association rates were found to vary across HLA loci, with the most associated TCRs seen for DRB1 alleles and the fewest for HLA-C alleles. Compared with equally common non-associated chains, HLA-associated TCR beta chains in a later analysis were more clonally expanded and had lower generation probabilities. In vitro tests confirmed that a few of the cytomegalovirus-associated TCR beta chains recognize cytomegalovirus antigens. The classifier was reported to diagnose cytomegalovirus status with high specificity and sensitivity in both the original cohort and the validation cohort. In an earlier analysis of 587 of the donors, most TCR beta V segments appeared in productive rearrangements about 87% or about 30% of the time, broadly matching IMGT annotations. For the cohort, immune exposure information was limited to CMV serostatus. Because counts were too low, roughly 17 rarely observed V segments, including chromosome 9 orphons, were left out of the earlier analysis of a few hundred of the donors. A further reported finding was that TCR beta sequences accurately predicted the HLA-A and HLA-B alleles for most subjects in the first cohort. Because the 87-base-pair reads could not distinguish some IMGT-functional V segments, including TRBV6-2 and TRBV6-3, those segments were excluded. Because HLA typing was missing for some donors at each locus, association tests included only the typed subset. Presence/absence analyses assumed roughly uniform sequencing depth across donors, an assumption that may not hold. In a later analysis, most CMV-associated TCR beta chains were found to appear HLA-restricted, with HLA associations seemingly driven largely by CMV exposure. Specific HLA alleles were associated with over 15,000 TCR beta sequences at a false discovery rate of 0.05 in a later analysis. It was suggested by the authors that the approach could potentially be generalized to other disease states and immunological phenotypes. Only TCR beta chains were sequenced in this cohort, and the absence of alpha or paired-chain data limited detectable features.

Regarding this clone: Its cognate antigen has yet to be identified. Nothing much larger sits one base from this clone, and base qualities are not available.

The library relied on the immunoSEQ multiplex PCR assay. The multiplex PCR relied on a mix of 60 forward primers for TCR Vbeta segments and 13 reverse primers for TCR Jbeta segments. The CDR3 region of rearranged TCR beta genes was amplified from genomic DNA by a multiplex PCR assay. The amplified TCR beta libraries were sequenced on the Illumina HiSeq System as 87-base-pair reads. In the original analysis: A later analysis counted tens of millions of unique TCR beta chains across the roughly 700 repertoires, and 10 million to 11 million of these chains were shared by at least two donors. A nearest-neighbor algorithm error-corrected the raw reads and collapsed the reads into unique sequences, merging closely related sequences to remove PCR and sequencing errors. CDR3 sequences were aligned to IMGT reference sequences to assign V, D and J gene segments. For a sequence to be retained, at least a six-nucleotide match to both a V gene segment and a J gene segment was required. Rearrangements were classified as productive when the CDR3 lacked stop codons and remained in frame with V and J, and all other rearrangements were classified as non-productive. CDR3 was defined according to IMGT convention as the region running from the second conserved V-encoded cysteine to the conserved J-encoded phenylalanine. The earlier analysis of roughly 590 of the donors excluded sequences that lacked an unambiguous match to a single V gene segment. In an earlier analysis of 587 of the donors, a V segment was called functional when productive rearrangements were above 56.7%, and segregating when the standard deviation between donors exceeded 5%. A statistical classification framework was built for diagnosing cytomegalovirus status from the catalog of TCR beta chain sequences. A later analysis assigned V and J genes by comparing TCR nucleotide sequences with IMGT/GENE-DB human TR gene sequences. The TCRdist pipeline was used in a later analysis to assign CDR3 sequences and most-parsimonious VDJ recombination scenarios. In a later analysis, every TCR beta chain was defined by the combination of its CDR3 amino acid sequence and its V-gene family, and reads without a unique V-gene family were dropped. As a way to deal with suspected cross-contamination and a sequencing artifact, a later analysis dropped hundreds of nucleotide sequences that were highly shared and had low generation probability. A later analysis calculated a clonal expansion index for each public chain from normalized within-repertoire ranks of inferred template counts. A later analysis computed generation probabilities with a VDJ recombination model fitted to out-of-frame rearrangements, and checked the results against IGoR. Hypergeometric tests were used in a later analysis to score TCR-TCR, TCR-HLA and TCR-CMV co-occurrence, with a repertoire-size bias correction applied to the TCR pairs. To estimate false discovery rates, a later analysis permuted the HLA or CMV assignments 20 times. A later analysis grouped co-occurring TCRs with DBSCAN, adding TCRdist sequence similarity when clustering within HLA-allele-positive subsets. For co-occurrence clustering, repertoires with fewer than 30,000 or more than 120,000 public chains were excluded, along with about five repertoires with anomalous nucleotide sharing. TCRdb retrieved this table from immuneACCESS and kept in-frame rearrangements only. Not all clones are present; in checked studies, unresolved V genes account for under half, and no reason is known for the remainder. V, J and clone size derive from that table, while D and trimming were established from the DNA sequence. This sample gives roughly 100,000 clones in total; 60% to 80% of them show up just once. Roughly 5.9% of the sample lies in the top ten.

The cohort consisted of 650 to 700 healthy bone marrow donors. All cohort members were sampled while nominally healthy, although unrecorded immune exposures were likely present. The donor tested CMV seropositive and was one of the 289 seropositive cohort members. A peripheral blood sample was provided by each donor, and peripheral blood mononuclear cells were used for TCR beta sequencing. Genomic DNA was extracted from the blood cell samples with the Qiagen DNeasy Blood Extraction Kit. Looking up the germline V gene yields CDR1 MGHDK and CDR2 SYGVNS. The CDR3, from cysteine to phenylalanine, totals 17 residues. The read is trimmed to its CDR3 DNA, 51 bases read in frame from base 1. V lost 7 bases and J lost 6 bases; the stretch between them is 25 bases long.

The V gene is TRBV25-1 and the J gene is TRBJ2-1, with TRBD1 tentatively as D gene (6 bases match). Sequencing was done on a sample of PBMCs. The source is a man in his 60s in good health and CMV-seropositive. The sequenced DNA is TGTGCCAGCACATCCCCCCCCCGGGACACCTATGTCAATGAGCAGTTCTTC. Its coded protein is CASTSPPRDTYVNEQFF.